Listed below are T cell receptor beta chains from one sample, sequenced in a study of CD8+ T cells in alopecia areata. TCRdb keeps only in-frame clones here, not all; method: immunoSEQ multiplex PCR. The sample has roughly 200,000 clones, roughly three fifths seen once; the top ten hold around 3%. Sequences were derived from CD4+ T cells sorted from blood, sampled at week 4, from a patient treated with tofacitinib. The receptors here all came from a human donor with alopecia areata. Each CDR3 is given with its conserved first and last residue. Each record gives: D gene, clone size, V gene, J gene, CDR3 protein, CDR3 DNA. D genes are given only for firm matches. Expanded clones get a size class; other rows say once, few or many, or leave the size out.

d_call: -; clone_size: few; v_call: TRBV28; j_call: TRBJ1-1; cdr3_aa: CASPPAGKNTEAFF; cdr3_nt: TGTGCCAGCCCCCCGGCGGGAAAGAACACTGAAGCTTTCTTT
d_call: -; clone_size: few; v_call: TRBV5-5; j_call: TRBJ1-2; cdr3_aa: CASSSTTGRYGYTF; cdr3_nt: TGTGCCAGCAGCTCCACTACAGGGCGCTATGGCTACACCTTC
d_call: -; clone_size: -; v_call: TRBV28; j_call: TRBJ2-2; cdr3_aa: CASMAGNSGELFF; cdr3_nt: TGTGCCAGCATGGCAGGGAACTCCGGGGAGCTGTTTTTT
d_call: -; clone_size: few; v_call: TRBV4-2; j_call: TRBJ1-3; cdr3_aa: CASSQPGRAAGNTIYF; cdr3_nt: TGTGCCAGCAGCCAACCTGGACGAGCGGCTGGAAACACCATATATTTT
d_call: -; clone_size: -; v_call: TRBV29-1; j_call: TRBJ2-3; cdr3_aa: CSVSGRSTDTQYF; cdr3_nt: TGCAGCGTTTCCGGACGGAGCACAGATACGCAGTATTTT
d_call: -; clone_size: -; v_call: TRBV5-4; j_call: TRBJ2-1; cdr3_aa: CASSSGGGIYNEQFF; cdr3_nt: TGTGCCAGCAGCTCCGGAGGAGGGATATACAATGAGCAGTTCTTC
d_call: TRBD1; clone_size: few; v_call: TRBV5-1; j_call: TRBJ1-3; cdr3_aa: CASSEGTDGNTIYF; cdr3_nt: TGCGCCAGCAGCGAGGGGACAGATGGAAACACCATATATTTT
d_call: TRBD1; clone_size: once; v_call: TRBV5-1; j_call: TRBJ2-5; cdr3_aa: CASSRDSQETQYF; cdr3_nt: TGCGCCAGCAGCCGGGACAGCCAAGAGACCCAGTACTTC
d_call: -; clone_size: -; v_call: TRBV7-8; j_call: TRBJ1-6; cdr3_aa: CASSLDAGTNNSPLHF; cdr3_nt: TGTGCCAGCAGCTTAGATGCAGGGACGAATAATTCACCCCTCCACTTT
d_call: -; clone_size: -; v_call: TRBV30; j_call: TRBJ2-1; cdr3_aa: CAWAGYNEQFF; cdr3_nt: TGTGCATGGGCAGGTTACAATGAGCAGTTCTTC
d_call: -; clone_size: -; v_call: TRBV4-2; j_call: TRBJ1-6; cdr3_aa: CASSQDSRGPYNSPLHF; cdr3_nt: TGTGCCAGCAGCCAAGATAGCAGAGGCCCCTATAATTCACCCCTCCACTTT
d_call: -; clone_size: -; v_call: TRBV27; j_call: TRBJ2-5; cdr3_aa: CASSSQGQETQYF; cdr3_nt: TGTGCCAGCAGTTCTCAGGGCCAAGAGACCCAGTACTTC
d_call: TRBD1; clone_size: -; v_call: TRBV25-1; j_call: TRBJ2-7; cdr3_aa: CASSGGQGGEQYF; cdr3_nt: TGTGCCAGCAGTGGGGGACAGGGCGGCGAGCAGTACTTC
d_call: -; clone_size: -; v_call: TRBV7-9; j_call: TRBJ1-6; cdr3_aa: CASSLDPNSPLHF; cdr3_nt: TGTGCCAGCAGCTTAGACCCCAATTCACCCCTCCACTTT
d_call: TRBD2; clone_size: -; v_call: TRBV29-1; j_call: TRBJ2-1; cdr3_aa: CSVDTSGAYNEQFF; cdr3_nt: TGCAGCGTCGACACTAGCGGGGCCTACAATGAGCAGTTCTTC
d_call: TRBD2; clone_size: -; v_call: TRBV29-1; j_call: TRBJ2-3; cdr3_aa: CSVEDLASGATDTQYF; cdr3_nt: TGCAGCGTTGAAGATCTGGCTAGCGGGGCCACAGATACGCAGTATTTT
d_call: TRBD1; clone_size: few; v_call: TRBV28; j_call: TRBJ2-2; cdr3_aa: CATRRDSGTGELFF; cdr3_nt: TGTGCCACCCGCCGGGACAGTGGAACCGGGGAGCTGTTTTTT
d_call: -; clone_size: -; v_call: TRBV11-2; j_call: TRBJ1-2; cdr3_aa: CASSLGDSYGYTF; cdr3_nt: TGTGCCAGCAGCTTAGGCGACAGTTATGGCTACACCTTC
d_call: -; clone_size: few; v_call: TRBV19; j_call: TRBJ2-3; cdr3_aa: CASSPLVFDTQYF; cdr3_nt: TGTGCCAGTAGTCCACTAGTTTTTGATACGCAGTATTTT
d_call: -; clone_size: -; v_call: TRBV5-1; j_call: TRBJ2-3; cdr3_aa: CASSLEGMDPDTQYF; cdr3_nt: TGCGCCAGCAGCTTGGAAGGGATGGACCCAGATACGCAGTATTTT
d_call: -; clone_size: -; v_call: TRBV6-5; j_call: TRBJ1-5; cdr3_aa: CASSSLTNQPQHF; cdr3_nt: TGTGCCAGCAGTTCCCTTACCAATCAGCCCCAGCATTTT
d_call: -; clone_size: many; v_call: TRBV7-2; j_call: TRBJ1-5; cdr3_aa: CASSLAGGSNQPQHF; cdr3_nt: TGTGCCAGCAGCCTCGCTGGCGGGAGCAATCAGCCCCAGCATTTT
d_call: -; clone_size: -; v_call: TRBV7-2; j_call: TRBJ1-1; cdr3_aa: CASSLIQAGTIRLNTEAFF; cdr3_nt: TGTGCCAGCAGCTTAATTCAGGCAGGGACAATACGACTAAACACTGAAGCTTTCTTT
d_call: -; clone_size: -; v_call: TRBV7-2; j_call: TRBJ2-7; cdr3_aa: CASSLESGNYEQYF; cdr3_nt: TGTGCCAGCAGCTTAGAATCGGGTAACTACGAGCAGTACTTC
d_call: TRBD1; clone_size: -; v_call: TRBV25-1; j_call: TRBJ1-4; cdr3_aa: CASTATGINEKLFF; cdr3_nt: TGTGCCAGCACGGCGACAGGGATTAATGAAAAACTGTTTTTT
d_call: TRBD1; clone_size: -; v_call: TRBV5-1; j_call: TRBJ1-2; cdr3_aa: CASSGGQGNGYTF; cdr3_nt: TGCGCCAGCAGCGGGGGACAGGGAAATGGCTACACCTTC
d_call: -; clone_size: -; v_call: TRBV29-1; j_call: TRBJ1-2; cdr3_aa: CSSRPTGSYGYTF; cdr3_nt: TGCAGCTCCCGCCCCACAGGAAGCTATGGCTACACCTTC
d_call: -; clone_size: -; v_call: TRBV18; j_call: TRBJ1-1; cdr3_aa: CASSPKSLLGWNTEAFF; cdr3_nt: TGTGCCAGCTCGCCCAAATCCCTACTGGGGTGGAACACTGAAGCTTTCTTT
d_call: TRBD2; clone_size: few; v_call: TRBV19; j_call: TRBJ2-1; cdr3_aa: CASSPFRPGLVPEQFF; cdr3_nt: TGTGCCAGTAGTCCCTTCCGACCGGGACTAGTTCCTGAGCAGTTCTTC
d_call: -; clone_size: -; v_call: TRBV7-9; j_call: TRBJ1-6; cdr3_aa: CASSPARGRNSPLHF; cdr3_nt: TGTGCCAGCAGCCCAGCCCGGGGACGCAATTCACCCCTCCACTTT
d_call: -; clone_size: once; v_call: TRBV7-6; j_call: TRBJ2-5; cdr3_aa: CASSLGLGTGETQYF; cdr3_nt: TGTGCCAGCAGCTTAGGGCTCGGGACTGGGGAGACCCAGTACTTC
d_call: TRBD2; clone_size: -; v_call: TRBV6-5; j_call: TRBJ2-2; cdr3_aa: CASSPFRGDTGELFF; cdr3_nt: TGTGCCAGCAGCCCTTTCCGGGGGGACACCGGGGAGCTGTTTTTT